What follows describes a single TCR beta chain. These data belong to a study of preoperative IRX-2 immunotherapy in early breast cancer. The treatment: preoperative locoregional IRX-2 cytokine immunotherapy. Preoperative locoregional IRX-2 cytokine immunotherapy was tested in the phase Ib source study. Measured with immunoSEQ multiplex PCR; TCRdb has only the in-frame clones, and not every one. In the table there are some 42,000 clones, roughly four fifths of which are singletons. Sequencing was performed on lymph node tissue, taken after IRX-2 immunotherapy. The receptor's source is a human donor with breast cancer.

The CDR3 coding sequence is TGTGCCAGCAGCGCCGACAAAGTGGGGGTCGAGACCCAGTACTTC. Residues: CASSADKVGVETQYF. The chain uses TRBV11-3 and TRBJ2-5; possibly TRBD1 or TRBD2 for D (5 bases each). CDR3 length: 15 amino acids. Trimming stripped 5 bases from V and 5 bases from J, with 18 bases between. Germline assignment: CDR1 SGHNT and CDR2 YENEEA.